This TCR beta chain originates from a study of shared clonotypes between healthy human individuals. Overall study: Each donor's CD8 memory used one plate, CD8 naive two, each CD4 subset three. Study-level results: Naive CD4 clonotype sharing across four donors was 4% to 5%.

This clone has only a few counts. Its matching antigen is unknown. Germline V gives CDR1 SGHDT, CDR2 YYEEEE. CDR3 length: 14 residues. Trimming took off 4 bases at V and 3 bases at J, with 14 bases between the two ends. This was a deep-level run. Under the authors' procedure: ImmunoSEQ supplied junction-only sequences lacking quality scores, so filtering was different. Measured with immunoSEQ multiplex PCR; TCRdb has only the in-frame clones, and not every one. Clone size and V and J calls were adopted from that table, with D and trimming inferred from the DNA. The table includes 950,000 to 1,100,000 clones, around three quarters detected once.

J is TRBJ2-7 and V is TRBV5-6, with TRBD1 as a possible D gene (6 bases). Specimen: memory CD4+ T cells from PBMCs. The subset was: CD45RA-negative fraction. This TCR was sampled from a man between 18 and 35 years old in good health. Some clones in this sample may be carry-over from other donors' samples. This CDR3 reads CASSQTGQSYEQYF. CDR3 nucleotide sequence: TGTGCCAGCAGCCAGACTGGACAGAGCTACGAGCAGTACTTC.